This T cell receptor beta chain was sequenced during a study of Graves' ophthalmopathy and Graves' hyperthyroidism. RNA transcripts were the template, and TCR beta CDR3 regions were amplified from them. HTBI-primed first-round RT-PCR preceded second-round multiplex PCR. TCRdb fed the multiplex PCR reads into MiXCR, producing one record per CDR3 protein. The sample yields more than 1,000,000 distinct CDR3 sequences, roughly two fifths seen once. There are a few counts of this clonotype. Its matching antigen is unknown. An end of the junction differs from the germline gene, which may be a read error. This CDR3 region has 14 residues. Germline V CDR1 and CDR2: SGHKS, YYEKEE (reference sequence). Study results and caveats: Ophthalmopathy progression cases were predicted by the model with 70.59% sensitivity and roughly 72% specificity.

The chain couples TRBV5-5 to TRBJ1-2, with D possibly TRBD1 on 5 matching bases. The sequenced sample was peripheral blood or thyroid tissue (not recorded which). The origin of this receptor is an adult man with Graves' hyperthyroidism. CDR3 region: CASSFPGFDYGYTF. CDR3 nucleotide sequence: TGCGCCAGCAGCTTTCCAGGGTTCGACTATGGCTACACCTTC.